The sequence of this T cell receptor (beta chain) was determined in a study of shared clonotypes between healthy human individuals. Broader study findings: Generation probabilities were higher for clonotypes shared across all four sorted-subset donors than for unshared ones.

With respect to this clone: What it binds is unknown.

Profiling relied on immunoSEQ multiplex PCR, and the TCRdb table lists in-frame clones only, not all of them. The sample yields 1.5 million to 1.9 million clones, 95% to 99% seen once. V lost 2 bases and J lost 4; bases outside the gene matches: 3. From germline, CDR1 is SGDLS and CDR2 YYNGEE. CDR3 length equals 14 residues. The genes are TRBV9 and TRBJ1-2; 9 bases match TRBD1. This TCR was sampled from a young man in good health. Sequenced: naive CD4+ T cells sorted from blood. Subset of the sample: CD45RA+ positively selected. Here the CDR3 reads CASSVVTGGYGYTF. The CDR3 bases are TGTGCCAGCAGCGTTGTGACAGGGGGCTATGGCTACACCTTC.